The 26 T cell receptor beta chains given below trace back to one sample, sequenced in a study of blood T cell repertoires in COVID-19. The method was immunoSEQ multiplex PCR; TCRdb's version includes in-frame clones alone and lacks a portion of them. This table holds 200,000 or so clones, 80% to 85% found once. Sample: PBMCs or T cells enriched from blood (not recorded which). The origin of the receptors is a middle-aged man who had recovered from COVID-19.

This clone is a singleton in its sample. The chain employs TRBV4-2 and TRBJ2-3; 12 nucleotides match TRBD2. J lost 6 bases, V lost 5 bases, and 9 bases had no gene match. CDR1 is LGHNA, CDR2 YNFKEQ, per germline. This CDR3 comprises 16 residues. The chain's CDR3 is CASSVRLAGGQDTQYF. The CDR3 DNA reads as TGTGCCAGCAGCGTCCGTCTAGCGGGGGGGCAGGATACGCAGTATTTT.

The chain links TRBV4-1 to TRBJ1-1; TRBD1 matches 7 bases. The V gene end was trimmed by 5 bases and the J gene end by 1 base; junction bases not matched to a gene: 4. The CDR3 covers 14 residues. CDR1 and CDR2 (germline): MGHRA, YSYEKL. This chain's CDR3 is CASSEGQWNTEAFF. The CDR3 coding sequence is TGCGCCAGCAGCGAGGGACAGTGGAACACTGAAGCTTTCTTT.

The rearrangement uses TRBV3-1 (or the pseudogene TRBV3-2) and TRBJ1-1; 7 nucleotides line up with TRBD1. Trimming at V came to 6 bases and at J to 2 bases, leaving 12 bases not matched to a gene. The CDR3 has 16 amino acids. CDR1 and CDR2 from the germline V gene are LGHDT and YNNKEL (reference sequence). The CDR3 DNA sequence: TGTGCCAGCAGACAGGGGATAAGCGATGCAAACACTGAAGCTTTCTTT. Translating gives CASRQGISDANTEAFF.

V gene TRBV7-2 combines with J gene TRBJ2-7; TRBD2 agrees at 11 bases. The V and J ends lost 7 bases and 6 bases, in that order; junction bases with no gene match: 11. Germline V gene sequence: CDR1 SGHTA, CDR2 FQGNSA. The CDR3 consists of 15 residues. The CDR3: CASKAHSGGATEQYF. CDR3 nucleotides: TGTGCCAGCAAGGCCCATAGCGGGGGGGCTACCGAGCAGTACTTC.

The gene calls are TRBV7-2 and TRBJ2-3, with TRBD2 matching 8 bases. Germline CDR1 SGHTA, CDR2 FQGNSA. Germline trimming cut 5 bases from V and 2 bases from J; bases unmatched to any gene: 3. There are 14 residues in the CDR3. CDR3 nucleotides: TGTGCCAGCAGCACTAGCGGATTCACAGATACGCAGTATTTT. Protein sequence: CASSTSGFTDTQYF.

This chain joins TRBV10-3 and TRBJ1-2, with 8 bases that match TRBD1. Germline-derived CDR1 and CDR2 are ENHRY and SYGVKD. CDR3 size: 14 residues. V shed 10 bases and J 0 bases; nucleotides not matched to a gene: 7. In DNA, the CDR3 is TGTGCCACCGGACAGGGAACTTCTAACTATGGCTACACCTTC. It codes for CATGQGTSNYGYTF.

A single count supports this clone. Different DNA sequences within this sample yield the same CDR3. This chain connects TRBV18 to TRBJ2-3; 10 bases map to TRBD2. V lost 4 bases to trimming and J lost 3 bases; unmatched junction nucleotides: 4. Germline-derived CDR1 and CDR2 are KGHSH and LQKENI. The CDR3 covers 15 residues. DNA for the CDR3: TGTGCCAGCTCACTTTCTAGCGGGGGAACAGATACGCAGTATTTT. Protein sequence: CASSLSSGGTDTQYF.

This chain uses TRBV20-1 with TRBJ2-1; D call uncertain. Per the germline V gene, CDR1 is DFQATT and CDR2 is SNEGSKA (reference sequence). V lost 0 bases and J 10 bases, leaving 7 bases between the germline ends. The CDR3 covers 11 residues. The DNA of the CDR3 is TGCAGTGCTAGAGATTGGCGGGAGCAGTTCTTC. Protein: CSARDWREQFF.

Here the CDR3 reads CASSSTRDTQYF. The CDR3 nucleotides are TGTGCCAGCAGCTCGACAAGAGATACGCAGTATTTT. This sequence joins TRBV9 and TRBJ2-3; no clear D. V lost 4 bases, J lost 5 bases, and 8 bases lay in between. Germline-derived CDR1 and CDR2 are SGDLS and YYNGEE. The CDR3 has 12 residues. The complete variable domain, with remaining parts taken from reference TRBV9 and TRBJ2-3, reads DSGVTQTPKHLITATGQRVTLRCSPRSGDLSVYWYQQSLDQGLQFLIQYYNGEERAKGNILERFSAQQFPDLHSELNLSSLELGDSALYFCASSSTRDTQYFGPGTRLTVL.

This sequence joins TRBV2 and TRBJ1-2; 7 positions match TRBD1. The ends lost 6 bases at V and 4 bases at J; junction bases unmatched: 5. The CDR3 length is 13 residues. Germline loops: CDR1 SNHLY, CDR2 FYNNEI. This CDR3 reads CASSLTGSYGYTF. DNA for the CDR3: TGTGCCAGCAGCCTGACAGGGAGCTATGGCTACACCTTC.

The chain uses TRBV6-5 and TRBJ1-4, with D possibly TRBD1 on 5 matching bases. The CDR3 runs to 14 residues. Germline assignment: CDR1 MNHEY and CDR2 SVGAGI. The V and J ends lost 5 bases and 0 bases respectively, with 7 bases between them. CDR3: CASSPRATNEKLFF. As DNA, the CDR3 is TGTGCCAGCAGTCCCAGGGCAACTAATGAAAAACTGTTTTTT.

The genes are TRBV3-1 (or the pseudogene TRBV3-2) and TRBJ1-4; the D is unclear. This CDR3 is built from 15 residues. V shed 1 base and J shed 7 bases, with 13 bases lying between them. Germline V gives CDR1 LGHDT, CDR2 YNNKEL (reference sequence). This CDR3 reads CASSQGSGSFEKLFF. CDR3 DNA: TGTGCCAGCAGCCAAGGATCCGGGTCTTTTGAAAAACTGTTTTTT.

J is TRBJ1-1 and V is TRBV10-3; unclear D gene. The V end was cut by 2 bases, the J end by 6 bases, with 10 bases between. Germline V lookup: CDR1 ENHRY, CDR2 SYGVKD. This CDR3 has 13 amino acids. The CDR3 here is CAISEVGEAEAFF. The CDR3 nucleotides read TGTGCCATCAGTGAGGTTGGAGAGGCTGAAGCTTTCTTT.

V usage is TRBV5-1 and J usage is TRBJ1-6; 10 bases agree with TRBD1. CDR3 length equals 14 residues. The ends lost 4 bases at V and 12 bases at J; junction bases unmatched: 7. CDR1 and CDR2 from the germline V gene are SGHRS and YFSETQ. CDR3 protein: CASSGTGEAVPLHF. The CDR3 DNA reads as TGCGCCAGCAGCGGGACAGGGGAGGCCGTACCCCTCCACTTT.

The count of this clone is one. The chain couples TRBV6-1 to TRBJ1-1; 7 nucleotides align to TRBD1. The ends lost 6 bases at V and 0 bases at J; junction bases unmatched: 4. Germline V lookup: CDR1 MNHNS, CDR2 SASEGT. The CDR3 covers 14 residues. CDR3 sequence (DNA): TGTGCCAGCAGCCTACAGGGGATGAACACTGAAGCTTTCTTT. Translation gives CASSLQGMNTEAFF.

The chain joins TRBV4-3 to TRBJ2-5, with 7 bases lining up with TRBD2. The ends lost 1 base at V and 1 base at J; junction bases unmatched: 3. Germline V gives CDR1 LGHNA, CDR2 YSLEER. The CDR3 consists of 15 residues. CDR3 DNA sequence: TGCGCCAGCAGCCAAGCTCTAGCGGCCCAAGAGACCCAGTACTTC. It yields the protein CASSQALAAQETQYF.

This chain links TRBV30 with TRBJ1-1; possible D gene TRBD1, 5 bases. The CDR3 is made up of 13 amino acids. V was pared by 1 base and J by 4 bases, with 10 bases between. Germline-derived CDR1 and CDR2 are GTSNPN and SVGIG (reference sequence). This chain's CDR3 is CAWSAGGGTEAFF. In nucleotides, the CDR3 is TGTGCCTGGAGTGCCGGGGGGGGCACTGAAGCTTTCTTT.

The chain carries TRBV4-3 and TRBJ1-2, with D perhaps TRBD1 (5 bases). Germline CDR1 LGHNA, CDR2 YSLEER. The CDR3 totals 18 residues. Trimming shortened V by 0 bases and J by 6 bases, and 23 bases separated the two germline ends. CDR3 residues: CASSQDFGSGGEWNGYTF. Written as DNA, the CDR3 is TGCGCCAGCAGCCAAGATTTTGGGTCGGGGGGGGAATGGAATGGCTACACCTTC.

The CDR3 is CASSIDTSNTEAFF. For the CDR3, the DNA is TGCGCCAGCAGCATAGACACCTCGAACACTGAAGCTTTCTTT. The chain employs TRBV5-1 and TRBJ1-1; D ambiguous. The CDR3 has 14 residues. V was clipped by 4 bases and J by 1 base, with 11 bases between them. Per the germline V gene, CDR1 is SGHRS and CDR2 is YFSETQ.

V gene TRBV5-1 combines with J gene TRBJ1-6; 7 bases align to TRBD1. Germline CDR1 reads SGHRS; CDR2 reads YFSETQ. J lost 10 bases, V lost 4 bases, and 5 bases had no gene match. This CDR3 is built from 13 residues. CDR3 amino acids: CASSTGERSPLHF. CDR3 DNA: TGCGCCAGCAGCACAGGGGAGAGGTCACCCCTCCACTTT.

The chain couples TRBV4-2 to TRBJ2-2, with 7 bases identical to TRBD2. This CDR3 is 14 amino acids long. CDR1 and CDR2 from the germline V gene are LGHNA and YNFKEQ. J gave up 9 bases and V 0 bases, and 4 bases lay outside the gene matches. DNA of the CDR3: TGTGCCAGCAGCCAAGAACTAGCGCCTAGGGAGCTGTTTTTT. Translating it yields CASSQELAPRELFF.

The V and J genes are TRBV12-5 and TRBJ2-7; the D gene is possibly TRBD1 (6 bases). The V end was cut by 3 bases, the J end by 2 bases, with 29 bases between. This CDR3 has 20 residues. Germline CDR1 LGHNT, CDR2 FRNRAP. CDR3 residues: CASGLVPGDIRQDPPYEQYF. CDR3 sequence (DNA): TGTGCTAGTGGTTTAGTTCCCGGGGACATTCGACAGGACCCGCCCTACGAGCAGTACTTC.

The rearrangement uses TRBV6-1 and TRBJ1-5; D is possibly TRBD1 (6 bases). This CDR3 has 17 amino acids. V was cut by 4 bases and J by 0 bases, with 16 bases left in between. The germline CDR1 and CDR2 sequences are MNHNS and SASEGT. DNA of the CDR3: TGTGCCAGCAGTGGGAGGTCAGGGGTTGATAGCAATCAGCCCCAGCATTTT. Translation gives CASSGRSGVDSNQPQHF.

The J gene is TRBJ1-5, the V gene TRBV19; 7 positions agree with TRBD1. The CDR3 sequence is 16 residues long. CDR1 LNHDA and CDR2 SQIVND come from the germline V gene (reference sequence). V was clipped by 5 bases and J by 3 bases; unmatched bases: 10. CDR3 in DNA: TGTGCCAGTAGTCGTCCGGGGACAGCGCTCAATCAGCCCCAGCATTTT. Encoded protein: CASSRPGTALNQPQHF.

The chain recombines TRBV3-1 (or the pseudogene TRBV3-2) with TRBJ2-3, with no clear D. The V end lost 4 bases, the J end lost 6 bases, and 8 bases lay between the germline ends. Germline CDR1 LGHDT, CDR2 YNNKEL (reference sequence). This CDR3 comprises 12 residues. The CDR3 region has the DNA TGTGCCAGCAGCCCAGGTTTGGATACGCAGTATTTT. This codes for CASSPGLDTQYF.

Only a few counts were recorded for this clone. This chain connects TRBV29-1 to TRBJ2-1; possible D gene TRBD2, 5 bases. CDR3 length: 17 amino acids. Trimming cost V 2 bases and J 6 bases, with 23 bases left between them. Germline-derived CDR1 and CDR2 are SQVTM and ANQGSEA. CDR3 sequence reads: CSVEFSIGVGASNEQFF. CDR3 bases: TGCAGCGTTGAATTCAGTATCGGGGTCGGTGCGAGCAATGAGCAGTTCTTC.